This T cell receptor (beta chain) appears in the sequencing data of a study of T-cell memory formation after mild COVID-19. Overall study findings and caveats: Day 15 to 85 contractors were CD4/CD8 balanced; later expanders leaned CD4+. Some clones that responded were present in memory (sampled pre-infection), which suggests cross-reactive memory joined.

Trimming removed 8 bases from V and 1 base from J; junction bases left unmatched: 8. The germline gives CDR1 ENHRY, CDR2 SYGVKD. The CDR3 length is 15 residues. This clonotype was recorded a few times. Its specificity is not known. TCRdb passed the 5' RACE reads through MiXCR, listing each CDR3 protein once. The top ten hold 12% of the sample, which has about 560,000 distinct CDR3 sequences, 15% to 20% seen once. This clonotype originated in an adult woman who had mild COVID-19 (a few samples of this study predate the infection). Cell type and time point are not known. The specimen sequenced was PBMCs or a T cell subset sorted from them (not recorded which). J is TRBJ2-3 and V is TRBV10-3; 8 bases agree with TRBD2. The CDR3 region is CAILPGGSGTDTQYF. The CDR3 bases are TGTGCCATCCTCCCGGGGGGGTCCGGCACAGATACGCAGTATTTT.